A single sample is the source of the 24 T cell receptor beta chains below, sequenced in a study of immune evolution from preneoplasia to lung adenocarcinoma. Here immunoSEQ multiplex PCR was the method, and the copy in TCRdb shows in-frame clones only, minus some. The table lists about 4,300 clones, around 88% of them singletons. Material: FFPE lung adenocarcinoma in situ tissue. The receptors were sampled from a person aged 60-79 years with lung adenocarcinoma.

The rearrangement uses TRBV28 and TRBJ1-1; D possibly corresponds to TRBD1 (5 bases). Between the trimmed V and J ends, which lost 4 bases and 4 bases, there was a span of 16 bases. CDR1 is MDHEN and CDR2 is SYDVKM in the germline V gene. CDR3 length: 15 amino acids. CDR3 sequence: CASSYRGQGGTEAFF. In DNA, the CDR3 is TGTGCCAGCAGTTACCGCGGGCAGGGCGGCACTGAAGCTTTCTTT.

The chain recombines TRBV7-8 with TRBJ2-7; 8 nucleotides align to TRBD2. In germline, CDR1 is SGHVS, CDR2 FQNEAQ. V gave up 5 bases and J gave up 4 bases; unmatched junction bases: 10. The CDR3 is 15 amino acids. The CDR3 region has the DNA TGTGCCAGCAGCAAATCCGGGACTAGTGGGTACGAGCAGTACTTC. It encodes CASSKSGTSGYEQYF.

The table lists this clone with a count of one. V gene TRBV5-1 combines with J gene TRBJ2-7; D is possibly TRBD2 (5 bases). V lost 6 bases and J 8 bases, leaving 12 bases between the germline ends. The CDR3 sequence is 11 residues long. In germline, CDR1 is SGHRS, CDR2 YFSETQ. Here the CDR3 DNA reads TGCGCCAGCACCGAGGGTATCAAGCAGTACTTC. Encoded protein: CASTEGIKQYF.

This chain joins TRBV10-1 and TRBJ2-3, with 10 bases fitting TRBD2. CDR1 WNHNN and CDR2 SYGVQD come from the germline V gene (reference sequence). The CDR3 has 18 amino acids. V trimming: 6 bases; J trimming: 3 bases; junction bases outside the gene matches: 15. The CDR3 DNA sequence: TGCGCCAGCAGACAGCGCTGGCGTAAGCGGGAGGGGACAGATACGCAGTATTTT. It is translated as CASRQRWRKREGTDTQYF.

This chain connects TRBV5-1 to TRBJ2-5, with D unresolved. Germline lookup yields CDR1 SGHRS and CDR2 YFSETQ. Trimming pared 4 bases from V and 5 bases from J, leaving 18 bases between. The CDR3 runs 15 residues. This CDR3 is CASSPERIGRETQYF. Here the CDR3 DNA reads TGCGCCAGCAGCCCGGAGAGAATAGGGCGGGAGACCCAGTACTTC.

This rearrangement joins TRBV29-1 to TRBJ1-2; D uncertain. Trimming left V 6 bases short and J 7 bases short, with 15 bases between. The germline CDR1 and CDR2 sequences are SQVTM and ANQGSEA. This CDR3 is built from 12 residues. CDR3 loop: CSVASSGGGYTF. In nucleotides, the CDR3 is TGCAGCGTCGCCTCTTCGGGCGGTGGCTACACCTTC.

The chain is built from TRBV7-2 and TRBJ2-7; 8 bases match TRBD1. The CDR3 has 14 residues. Losses at the gene ends were 5 bases for V and 2 bases for J; bases not matched to a gene: 5. Germline CDR1 and CDR2: SGHTA and FQGNSA. CDR3 protein: CASSPDRGPYEQYF. The CDR3 DNA reads TGTGCCAGCAGCCCAGACAGGGGCCCCTACGAGCAGTACTTC. Drawing the rest from reference TRBV7-2 and TRBJ2-7, the complete variable domain is GAGVSQSPSNKVTEKGKDVELRCDPISGHTALYWYRQSLGQGLEFLIYFQGNSAPDKSGLPSDRFSAERTGGSVSTLTIQRTQQEDSAVYLCASSPDRGPYEQYFGPGTRLTVT.

The genes are TRBV9 and TRBJ2-3; possibly TRBD2 for D (5 bases). CDR3 length: 19 amino acids. The germline gives CDR1 SGDLS, CDR2 YYNGEE. V was cut by 3 bases and J by 2 bases, with 25 bases left in between. The CDR3 region is CASSADPLNHYGITDTQYF. As DNA, the CDR3 is TGTGCCAGCAGCGCCGACCCACTAAACCACTACGGGATCACAGATACGCAGTATTTT. The variable domain in full, completed from reference TRBV9 and TRBJ2-3, reads DSGVTQTPKHLITATGQRVTLRCSPRSGDLSVYWYQQSLDQGLQFLIQYYNGEERAKGNILERFSAQQFPDLHSELNLSSLELGDSALYFCASSADPLNHYGITDTQYFGPGTRLTVL.

This chain uses TRBV18 with TRBJ2-1; TRBD1 might be the D (5 bases). Germline CDR1 and CDR2: KGHSH and LQKENI. The CDR3 length is 15 residues. The V end was cut by 2 bases, the J end by 2 bases, with 10 bases between. The DNA for the CDR3 is TGTGCCAGCTCACCAGGGCAGGGTACCTACAATGAGCAGTTCTTC. It codes for CASSPGQGTYNEQFF.

V usage is TRBV5-1 and J usage is TRBJ2-7; a weak D match, TRBD1 (6 bases). The CDR3 consists of 16 residues. V was trimmed by 0 bases and J by 2 bases, leaving 15 bases between them. Germline loops: CDR1 SGHRS, CDR2 YFSETQ. CDR3 sequence: CASSLEGQGRPYEQYF. CDR3 sequence (DNA): TGCGCCAGCAGCTTGGAGGGGCAGGGGAGACCCTACGAGCAGTACTTC.

This chain links TRBV30 with TRBJ1-5; D not resolved. This CDR3 has 12 residues. Germline V CDR1 and CDR2: GTSNPN, SVGIG (reference sequence). V was cut by 2 bases and J by 6 bases, with 8 bases left in between. CDR3 coding DNA: TGTGCCTGGAGTAGAGGAATTCAGCCCCAGCATTTT. Its translation: CAWSRGIQPQHF.

This clone was seen once. This rearrangement joins TRBV27 to TRBJ2-7, with 7 bases that match TRBD1. Germline V gives CDR1 MNHEY, CDR2 SMNVEV (reference sequence). Losses at the gene ends were 4 bases for V and 3 bases for J; bases not matched to a gene: 9. This CDR3 contains 15 residues. In nucleotides, the CDR3 is TGTGCCAGCAGTTCCGGGACAGCTTGGGTCTACGAGCAGTACTTC. Translation gives CASSSGTAWVYEQYF.

The rearrangement joins TRBV27 to TRBJ2-6, with D uncertain. Germline CDR1 is MNHEY and CDR2 is SMNVEV (reference sequence). CDR3 length: 13 residues. V lost 4 bases, J lost 0 bases, and 1 base lay in between. CDR3 loop: CASSSSGANVLTF. CDR3 in DNA: TGTGCCAGCAGTTCCTCTGGGGCCAACGTCCTGACTTTC.

The chain joins TRBV18 to TRBJ1-1; 9 bases agree with TRBD1. CDR1 is KGHSH and CDR2 is LQKENI in the germline V gene. Unmatched junction bases numbered 7, after V lost 4 bases and J lost 7 bases. CDR3 length equals 14 residues. The CDR3 spells CASSLRQGVFEAFF. The CDR3 region has the DNA TGTGCCAGCTCACTAAGACAGGGGGTTTTTGAAGCTTTCTTT.

This rearrangement joins TRBV27 to TRBJ2-7; D is unclear. The CDR3 sequence is 14 residues long. The germline V gene has CDR1 MNHEY and CDR2 SMNVEV (reference sequence). Trimming removed 4 bases at V and 7 bases at J, with 17 bases between. CDR3 sequence: CASSSPGSLLEQYF. CDR3 bases: TGTGCCAGCAGTTCACCCGGGTCCCTGTTAGAGCAGTACTTC.

The V gene is TRBV15, the J gene TRBJ2-2; tentatively, D is TRBD1 (5 bases). Germline lookup yields CDR1 LNHNV and CDR2 YYDKDF (reference sequence). This CDR3 comprises 17 residues. The ends were cut back, 0 bases at V and 2 bases at J, with 13 bases in the middle. In nucleotides, the CDR3 is TGTGCCACCAGCAGAGAATTAAGGACAACTAACACCGGGGAGCTGTTTTTT. This encodes CATSRELRTTNTGELFF.

The CDR3 spells CASSMIQGATNEKLFF. The CDR3 region has the DNA TGTGCCAGTAGTATGATACAGGGCGCAACTAATGAAAAACTGTTTTTT. This sequence joins TRBV19 and TRBJ1-4; D is possibly TRBD1 (6 bases). The CDR3 runs to 16 residues. Trimming left V 3 bases short and J 0 bases short, with 11 bases between. CDR1 and CDR2 from the germline V gene are LNHDA and SQIVND (reference sequence).

This clone was found a few times. The chain carries TRBV19 and TRBJ1-5; 8 bases align to TRBD1. Trimming removed 0 bases from V and 11 bases from J; junction bases left unmatched: 6. Germline V gene sequence: CDR1 LNHDA, CDR2 SQIVND (reference sequence). The CDR3 is made up of 14 amino acids. CDR3 coding DNA: TGTGCCAGTAGTATAGACGGACAGGGTCTAACCCAGCATTTT. Encoded protein: CASSIDGQGLTQHF.

The chain joins TRBV19 to TRBJ2-7, with D hard to call. Germline CDR1 is LNHDA and CDR2 is SQIVND (reference sequence). The CDR3 spans 13 residues. Trimming cost V 6 bases and J 3 bases, with 12 bases left between them. Here the CDR3 DNA reads TGTGCCAGTAGCCCCCTCGGCTACTACGAGCAGTACTTC. It specifies CASSPLGYYEQYF.

The chain recombines TRBV4-1 with TRBJ1-1, with unresolved D. The CDR3 covers 14 residues. Germline V gene lookup returns CDR1 MGHRA and CDR2 YSYEKL. Trimming cost V 3 bases and J 1 base, with 9 bases left between them. The CDR3 protein is CASSHQDANTEAFF. In DNA, the CDR3 is TGCGCCAGCAGCCATCAGGACGCGAACACTGAAGCTTTCTTT.

In this sample, this clone turned up a few times. The chain employs TRBV6-5 and TRBJ1-2; 8 bases map to TRBD1. The CDR3 has 16 amino acids. Germline V CDR1 and CDR2: MNHEY, SVGAGI. V shed 2 bases and J 4 bases; nucleotides not matched to a gene: 9. The CDR3 nucleotides read TGTGCCAGCAGTTACCGTCCGGGACAGGACCTCTATGGCTACACCTTC. It yields the protein CASSYRPGQDLYGYTF.

The CDR3 sequence: CAWSLREETQYF. CDR3 DNA sequence: TGTGCCTGGAGCCTCAGGGAAGAGACCCAGTACTTC. This chain joins TRBV30 and TRBJ2-5, with TRBD1 as a possible D gene (5 bases). CDR3 length: 12 residues. The germline V gene encodes CDR1 GTSNPN and CDR2 SVGIG (reference sequence). V was trimmed by 3 bases and J by 3 bases, leaving 8 bases between them. Combining the CDR3 with reference TRBV30 and TRBJ2-5 gives the whole variable domain SQTIHQWPATLVQPVGSPLSLECTVEGTSNPNLYWYRQAAGRGLQLLFYSVGIGQISSEVPQNLSASRPQDRQFILSSKKLLLSDSGFYLCAWSLREETQYFGPGTRLLVL.

The chain recombines TRBV9 with TRBJ1-4; possibly TRBD1 for D (6 bases). The germline V gene encodes CDR1 SGDLS and CDR2 YYNGEE. The CDR3 is made up of 14 amino acids. The germline V and J ends were trimmed by 2 bases and 3 bases, with 8 bases remaining between them. CDR3 sequence reads: CASSVGGPNEKLFF. Written as DNA, the CDR3 is TGTGCCAGCAGCGTTGGGGGGCCTAATGAAAAACTGTTTTTT.

The chain recombines TRBV30 with TRBJ2-1, with D perhaps given as TRBD1 or TRBD2 (5 bases each). This CDR3 contains 13 residues. Germline CDR1 is GTSNPN and CDR2 is SVGIG (reference sequence). V lost 0 bases, J lost 9 bases, and 12 bases lay in between. The CDR3 DNA follows: TGTGCCTGGAGTGTAGACAGAGAGGGTGAGCAGTTCTTC. The encoded protein is CAWSVDREGEQFF.